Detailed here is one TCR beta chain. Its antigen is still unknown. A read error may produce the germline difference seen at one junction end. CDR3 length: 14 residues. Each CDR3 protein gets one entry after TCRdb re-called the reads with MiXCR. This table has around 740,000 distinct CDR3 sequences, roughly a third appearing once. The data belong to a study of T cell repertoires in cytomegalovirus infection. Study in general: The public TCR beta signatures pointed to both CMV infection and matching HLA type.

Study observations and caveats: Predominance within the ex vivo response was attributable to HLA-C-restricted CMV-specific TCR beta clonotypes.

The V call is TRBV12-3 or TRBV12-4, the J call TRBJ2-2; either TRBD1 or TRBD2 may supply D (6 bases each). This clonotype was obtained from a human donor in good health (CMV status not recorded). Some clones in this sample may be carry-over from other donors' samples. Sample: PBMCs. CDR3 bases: TGTGCCAGCGAAGTGGGCAGGGACACCGGGGGGCTGTTTTTT. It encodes CASEVGRDTGGLFF.